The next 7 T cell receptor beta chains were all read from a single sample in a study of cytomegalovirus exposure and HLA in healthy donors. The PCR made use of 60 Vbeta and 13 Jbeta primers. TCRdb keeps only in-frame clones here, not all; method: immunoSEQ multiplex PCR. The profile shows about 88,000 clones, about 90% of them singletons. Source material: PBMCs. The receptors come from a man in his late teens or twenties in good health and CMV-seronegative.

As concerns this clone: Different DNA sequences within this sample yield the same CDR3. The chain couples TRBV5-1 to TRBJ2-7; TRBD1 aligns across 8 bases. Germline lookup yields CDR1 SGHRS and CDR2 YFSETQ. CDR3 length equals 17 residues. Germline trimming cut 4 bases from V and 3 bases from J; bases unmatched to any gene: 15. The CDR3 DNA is TGCGCCAGCAGCCTGTACGGACAGGGTTTTTCGGGCTACGAGCAGTACTTC. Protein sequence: CASSLYGQGFSGYEQYF. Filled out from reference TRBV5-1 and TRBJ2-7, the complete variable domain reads KAGVTQTPRYLIKTRGQQVTLSCSPISGHRSVSWYQQTPGQGLQFLFEYFSETQRNKGNFPGRFSGRQFSNSRSEMNVSTLELGDSALYLCASSLYGQGFSGYEQYFGPGTRLTVT.

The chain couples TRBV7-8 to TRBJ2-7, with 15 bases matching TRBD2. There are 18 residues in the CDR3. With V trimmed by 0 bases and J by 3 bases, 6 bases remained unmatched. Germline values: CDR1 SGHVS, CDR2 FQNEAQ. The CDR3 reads CASSLARTSGRADYEQYF. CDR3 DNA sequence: TGTGCCAGCAGCTTAGCCCGGACTAGCGGGAGGGCCGACTACGAGCAGTACTTC.

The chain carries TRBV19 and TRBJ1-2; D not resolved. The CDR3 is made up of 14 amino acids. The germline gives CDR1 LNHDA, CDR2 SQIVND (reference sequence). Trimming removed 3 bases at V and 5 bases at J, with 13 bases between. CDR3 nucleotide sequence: TGTGCCAGTAGTATTCGCCCGCCGGGGTATGGCTACACCTTC. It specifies CASSIRPPGYGYTF.

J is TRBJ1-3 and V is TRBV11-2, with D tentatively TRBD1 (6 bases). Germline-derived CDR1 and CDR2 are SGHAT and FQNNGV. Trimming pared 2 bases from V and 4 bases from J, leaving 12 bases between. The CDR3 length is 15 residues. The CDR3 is CASSLRGGQGNTIYF. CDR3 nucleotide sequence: TGTGCCAGCAGCTTAAGAGGGGGTCAAGGAAACACCATATATTTT.

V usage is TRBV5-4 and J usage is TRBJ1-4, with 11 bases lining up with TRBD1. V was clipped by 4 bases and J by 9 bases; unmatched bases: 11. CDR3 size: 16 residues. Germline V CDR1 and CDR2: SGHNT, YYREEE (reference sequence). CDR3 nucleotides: TGTGCCAGCAGCCCAACCTCCGGGACAGGGGGAAAAAAACTGTTTTTT. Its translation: CASSPTSGTGGKKLFF. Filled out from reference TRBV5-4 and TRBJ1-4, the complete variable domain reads ETGVTQSPTHLIKTRGQQVTLRCSSQSGHNTVSWYQQALGQGPQFIFQYYREEENGRGNFPPRFSGLQFPNYSSELNVNALELDDSALYLCASSPTSGTGGKKLFFGSGTQLSVL.

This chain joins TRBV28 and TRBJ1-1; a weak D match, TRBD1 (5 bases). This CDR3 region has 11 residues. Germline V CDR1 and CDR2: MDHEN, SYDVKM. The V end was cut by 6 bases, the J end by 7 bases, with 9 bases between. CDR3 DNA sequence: TGTGCCAGCAGCTCCGGGGGTGAAGCTTTCTTT. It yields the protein CASSSGGEAFF.

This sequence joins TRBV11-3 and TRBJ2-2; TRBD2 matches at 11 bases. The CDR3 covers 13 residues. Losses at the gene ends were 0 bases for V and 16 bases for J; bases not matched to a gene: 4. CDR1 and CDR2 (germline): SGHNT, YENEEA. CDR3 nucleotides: TGTGCCAGCAGCTTAGAGGGGACTAGCGGACAGTTTTTT. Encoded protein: CASSLEGTSGQFF.